This T cell receptor beta chain was captured by sequencing in a study of shared clonotypes between healthy human individuals. The CDR3 covers 16 residues. V trimming: 2 bases; J trimming: 6 bases; junction bases outside the gene matches: 5. Germline V gives CDR1 MGHRA, CDR2 YSYEKL. Using immunoSEQ multiplex PCR, the repertoire was profiled, and TCRdb retains in-frame clones only, with some absent. The profile shows fewer than 1.8 million clones, approximately 98.5% of them singletons. The chain carries TRBV4-1 and TRBJ2-1, with 12 bases lining up with TRBD2. Sequenced input: naive CD4+ T cells sorted from blood. Subset defined: CD45RA+ positively selected. The clonotype was recovered from a man aged 30 to 39 in good health. CDR3 nucleotide sequence: TGCGCCAGCAGCCAACAGGGACTAGCGGGTATCAATGAGCAGTTCTTC. Its protein is CASSQQGLAGINEQFF.